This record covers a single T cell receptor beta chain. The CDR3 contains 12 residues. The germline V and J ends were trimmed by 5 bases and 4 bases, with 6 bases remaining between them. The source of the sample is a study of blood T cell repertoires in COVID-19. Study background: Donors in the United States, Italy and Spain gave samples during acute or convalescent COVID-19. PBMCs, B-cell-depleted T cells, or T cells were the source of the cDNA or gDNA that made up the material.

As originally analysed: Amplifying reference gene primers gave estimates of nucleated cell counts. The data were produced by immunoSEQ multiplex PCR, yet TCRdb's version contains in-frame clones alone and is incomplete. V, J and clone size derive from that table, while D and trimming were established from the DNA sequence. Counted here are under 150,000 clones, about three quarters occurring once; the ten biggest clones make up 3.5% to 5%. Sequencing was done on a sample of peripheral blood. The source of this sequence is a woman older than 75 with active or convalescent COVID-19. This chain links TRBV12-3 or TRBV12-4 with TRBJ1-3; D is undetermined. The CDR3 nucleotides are TGTGCCAGCAGTGCTCAGGGAAACACCATATATTTT. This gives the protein CASSAQGNTIYF.